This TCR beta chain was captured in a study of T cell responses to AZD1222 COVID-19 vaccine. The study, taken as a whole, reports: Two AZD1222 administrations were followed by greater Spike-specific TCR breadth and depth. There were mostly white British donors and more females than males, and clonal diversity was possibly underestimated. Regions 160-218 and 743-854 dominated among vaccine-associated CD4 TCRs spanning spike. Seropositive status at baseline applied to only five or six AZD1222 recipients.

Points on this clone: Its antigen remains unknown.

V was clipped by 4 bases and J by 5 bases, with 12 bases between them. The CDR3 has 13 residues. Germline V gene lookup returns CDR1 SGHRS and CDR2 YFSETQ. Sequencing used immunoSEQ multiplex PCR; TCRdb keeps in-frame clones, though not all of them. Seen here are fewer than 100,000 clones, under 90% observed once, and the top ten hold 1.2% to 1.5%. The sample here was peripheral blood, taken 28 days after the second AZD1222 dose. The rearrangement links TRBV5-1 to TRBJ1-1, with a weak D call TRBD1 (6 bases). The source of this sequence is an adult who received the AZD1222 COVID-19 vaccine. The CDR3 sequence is CASSPDSLTEAFF. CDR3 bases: TGCGCCAGCAGCCCGGACAGTCTGACTGAAGCTTTCTTT.